Following are 22 T cell receptor beta chains from one sample sequenced in a study of technical replicates of blood from a handful of donors. Here immunoSEQ multiplex PCR was the method, and the copy in TCRdb shows in-frame clones only, minus some. This table holds 95,000 or so clones, approximately 95% found once. Specimen: T cells isolated from PBMCs. The source is a human donor in good health.

CDR3 in amino acids: CASTEREANNEQFF. The CDR3 DNA follows: TGTGCCAGCACGGAGCGGGAGGCCAACAATGAGCAGTTCTTC. The chain joins TRBV11-2 to TRBJ2-1; 9 bases map to TRBD2. The CDR3 runs to 14 residues. Trimming cost V 7 bases and J 5 bases; bases outside gene matches: 6. The V gene's germline CDR1 is SGHAT and CDR2 FQNNGV.

CDR3 bases: TGTGCCAGCAGTTACCAGCGGGAGGGCTCCTACGAGCAGTACTTC. Protein sequence: CASSYQREGSYEQYF. V and J are TRBV28 and TRBJ2-7, with 10 bases aligning to TRBD2. The V and J ends lost 4 bases and 0 bases, in that order; junction bases with no gene match: 3. The CDR3 has 15 residues. From germline, CDR1 is MDHEN and CDR2 SYDVKM.

The chain joins TRBV7-8 to TRBJ2-5; D is undetermined. The germline V gene encodes CDR1 SGHVS and CDR2 FQNEAQ. This CDR3 has 13 residues. Trimming cost V 5 bases and J 6 bases, with 13 bases left between them. CDR3 protein: CASSRVNRKTQYF. The CDR3 DNA reads TGTGCCAGCAGCCGGGTTAATAGGAAGACCCAGTACTTC. The complete variable domain, with remaining parts taken from reference TRBV7-8 and TRBJ2-5, reads GAGVSQSPRYKVAKRGQDVALRCDPISGHVSLFWYQQALGQGPEFLTYFQNEAQLDKSGLPSDRFFAERPEGSVSTLKIQRTQQEDSAVYLCASSRVNRKTQYFGPGTRLLVL.

The V gene is TRBV7-2, the J gene TRBJ1-1; D is undetermined. The germline V gene has CDR1 SGHTA and CDR2 FQGNSA. The CDR3 is made up of 15 amino acids. Trimming stripped 7 bases from V and 0 bases from J, with 15 bases between. CDR3 DNA: TGTGCCAGCACCTATTACAGCCTACTGAACACTGAAGCTTTCTTT. This codes for CASTYYSLLNTEAFF.

The rearrangement links TRBV7-3 to TRBJ1-1; tentative D call: TRBD1 (5 bases). Germline V gene sequence: CDR1 SGHTA, CDR2 FQGTGA. V lost 4 bases and J 4 bases, leaving 16 bases between the germline ends. This CDR3 has 15 amino acids. The CDR3 sequence is CASSSYATVSTEAFF. CDR3 nucleotide sequence: TGTGCCAGCAGCTCTTACGCGACAGTCAGCACTGAAGCTTTCTTT.

The V and J genes are TRBV9 and TRBJ1-1, with D hard to call. V lost 0 bases and J lost 2, with 5 bases in between. Germline lookup yields CDR1 SGDLS and CDR2 YYNGEE. The CDR3 covers 13 residues. CDR3 amino acids: CASSVELNTEAFF. DNA for the CDR3: TGTGCCAGCAGCGTAGAACTTAACACTGAAGCTTTCTTT.

The V gene is TRBV5-1, the J gene TRBJ2-1; 12 bases map to TRBD2. The CDR3 sequence is 15 residues long. Per germline, CDR1 SGHRS and CDR2 YFSETQ. V shed 4 bases, J shed 5 bases, and the junction held 4 bases outside the gene matches. The CDR3 loop is CASSPTSGRHNEQFF. As DNA, the CDR3 is TGCGCCAGCAGCCCAACTAGCGGGAGGCACAATGAGCAGTTCTTC.

The rearrangement links TRBV5-6 to TRBJ2-5; D is unclear. The CDR3 spans 13 residues. V dropped 0 bases and J dropped 5 bases, with 8 bases sitting between them. Per germline, CDR1 SGHDT and CDR2 YYEEEE. The CDR3 DNA reads as TGTGCCAGCAGCTTGGCTAGTGGGGAGACCCAGTACTTC. This gives the protein CASSLASGETQYF.

This chain links TRBV7-2 with TRBJ2-7; possible D gene TRBD1, 5 bases. There are 15 residues in the CDR3. The germline V and J ends were trimmed by 5 bases and 2 bases, with 16 bases remaining between them. The germline gives CDR1 SGHTA, CDR2 FQGNSA. The CDR3 region is CASSSQGVPAYEQYF. Written as DNA, the CDR3 is TGTGCCAGCAGCAGCCAGGGTGTCCCAGCCTACGAGCAGTACTTC. The full variable domain, its missing parts supplied by reference TRBV7-2 and TRBJ2-7, is GAGVSQSPSNKVTEKGKDVELRCDPISGHTALYWYRQSLGQGLEFLIYFQGNSAPDKSGLPSDRFSAERTGGSVSTLTIQRTQQEDSAVYLCASSSQGVPAYEQYFGPGTRLTVT.

V gene TRBV11-2 combines with J gene TRBJ2-7; 12 nucleotides line up with TRBD1. The germline CDR1 and CDR2 sequences are SGHAT and FQNNGV. The CDR3 runs 13 residues. V lost 10 bases, J lost 4 bases, and 5 bases stayed unmatched. The CDR3 reads CATPGQGAYEQYF. In nucleotides, the CDR3 is TGTGCCACCCCGGGACAGGGGGCTTACGAGCAGTACTTC.

J is TRBJ1-1 and V is TRBV5-8; D possibly corresponds to TRBD1 (6 bases). The V gene's germline CDR1 is SGHTS and CDR2 YDEGEE. The V end lost 2 bases, the J end lost 4 bases, and 9 bases lay between the germline ends. The CDR3 length is 13 residues. The CDR3 nucleotides are TGTGCCAGCAGCTTTACAGGGAGCACTGAAGCTTTCTTT. Protein: CASSFTGSTEAFF.

This chain connects TRBV5-1 to TRBJ2-7; 11 bases are a match to TRBD2. Trimming took 7 bases from V and 2 from J; bases not matched to a gene: 5. Germline-derived CDR1 and CDR2 are SGHRS and YFSETQ. The CDR3 loop spans 14 amino acids. For the CDR3, the DNA is TGCGCCAGCCGCGAGGGACTAGCGGCCTACGAGCAGTACTTC. This codes for CASREGLAAYEQYF.

This chain uses TRBV2 with TRBJ2-1; D gene ambiguous. The germline CDR1 and CDR2 sequences are SNHLY and FYNNEI. CDR3 size: 13 residues. Trimming took off 2 bases at V and 2 bases at J, with 4 bases between the two ends. The CDR3 protein is CASSETAYNEQFF. For the CDR3, the DNA is TGTGCCAGCAGTGAAACAGCCTACAATGAGCAGTTCTTC.

The chain links TRBV5-4 to TRBJ1-1; 10 bases agree with TRBD1. V shed 7 bases and J 2 bases; nucleotides not matched to a gene: 5. From germline, CDR1 is SGHNT and CDR2 YYREEE (reference sequence). The length of the CDR3 is 14 residues. This chain's CDR3 is CASLSTGGNTEAFF. CDR3 bases: TGTGCCAGCCTTTCGACAGGGGGCAACACTGAAGCTTTCTTT.

This rearrangement joins TRBV19 to TRBJ2-2; TRBD1 matches at 8 bases. The V gene's germline CDR1 is LNHDA and CDR2 SQIVND (reference sequence). This CDR3 comprises 16 residues. The junction had 10 bases not matched to a gene; V was cut back by 5 bases and J by 5 bases. The CDR3 nucleotides are TGTGCCAGTAGTCCTGAGGACAGGGTGAGGACCGGGGAGCTGTTTTTT. It specifies CASSPEDRVRTGELFF.

This rearrangement joins TRBV5-1 to TRBJ1-1, with D hard to call. Between the trimmed V and J ends, which lost 0 bases and 0 bases, there was a span of 9 bases. This CDR3 region has 15 residues. Germline CDR1 reads SGHRS; CDR2 reads YFSETQ. The CDR3 loop reads CASSLDSGVNTEAFF. As DNA, the CDR3 is TGCGCCAGCAGCTTGGACAGCGGAGTGAACACTGAAGCTTTCTTT.

The chain joins TRBV5-6 to TRBJ1-5; the match to TRBD1 covers 7 bases. The CDR3 is 16 amino acids. The trim removed 0 bases at V and 3 bases at J, leaving 6 bases unmatched. Per germline, CDR1 SGHDT and CDR2 YYEEEE. This chain's CDR3 is CASSLAMGQSNQPQHF. The DNA of the CDR3 is TGTGCCAGCAGCTTGGCAATGGGACAGTCCAATCAGCCCCAGCATTTT.

This clone was counted once. The rearrangement uses TRBV30 and TRBJ1-5; 7 bases map to TRBD1. This CDR3 has 13 amino acids. J was trimmed by 5 bases and V by 4 bases; bases with no gene match: 5. Per the germline V gene, CDR1 is GTSNPN and CDR2 is SVGIG (reference sequence). Here the CDR3 DNA reads TGTGCCTGGACTACAGGGGCTGATCAGCCCCAGCATTTT. Translated, it gives CAWTTGADQPQHF.

The chain has TRBV6-1 and TRBJ2-7; 7 nucleotides line up with TRBD1. CDR1 is MNHNS and CDR2 is SASEGT in the germline V gene. V shed 4 bases, J shed 2 bases, and the junction held 5 bases outside the gene matches. This CDR3 spans 14 amino acids. CDR3 amino acids: CASSGTGPPYEQYF. The CDR3 DNA follows: TGTGCCAGCAGTGGGACAGGACCACCCTACGAGCAGTACTTC.

The chain links TRBV6-1 to TRBJ2-3, with 7 bases fitting TRBD2. The CDR3 runs 15 residues. The trim removed 2 bases at V and 3 bases at J, leaving 5 bases unmatched. Per the germline V gene, CDR1 is MNHNS and CDR2 is SASEGT. The CDR3 sequence is CASSESGGRTDTQYF. Written as DNA, the CDR3 is TGTGCCAGCAGTGAATCGGGCGGGAGAACAGATACGCAGTATTTT.

The genes are TRBV9 and TRBJ2-1; 12 nucleotides align to TRBD2. The CDR3 runs 16 residues. Trimming at V came to 1 base and at J to 6 bases, leaving 5 bases not matched to a gene. The germline CDR1 and CDR2 sequences are SGDLS and YYNGEE. For the CDR3, the DNA is TGTGCCAGCAGCGTAAATAGACTAGCGGGAGTCAATGAGCAGTTCTTC. Protein sequence: CASSVNRLAGVNEQFF.

This chain's CDR3 is CASSPNTGHGANVLTF. CDR3 DNA: TGTGCCAGCAGCCCCAATACAGGGCATGGGGCCAACGTCCTGACTTTC. The V gene is TRBV11-1, the J gene TRBJ2-6, with D possibly being TRBD1 (6 bases). The CDR3 has 16 residues. Trimming took 5 bases from V and 3 from J, leaving 14 bases between them. Germline V gene sequence: CDR1 SGHAT, CDR2 FQDESV (reference sequence).